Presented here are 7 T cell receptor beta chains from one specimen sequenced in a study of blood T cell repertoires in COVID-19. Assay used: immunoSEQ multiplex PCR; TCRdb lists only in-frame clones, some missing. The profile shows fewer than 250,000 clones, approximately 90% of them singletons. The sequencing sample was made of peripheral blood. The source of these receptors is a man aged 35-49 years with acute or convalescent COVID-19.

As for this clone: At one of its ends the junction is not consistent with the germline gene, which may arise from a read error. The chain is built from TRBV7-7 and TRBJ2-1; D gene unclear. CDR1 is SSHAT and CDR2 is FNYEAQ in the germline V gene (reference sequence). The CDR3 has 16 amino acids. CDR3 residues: CASSSSWALSYNEQFF. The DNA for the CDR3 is TGTGCTAGCAGCTCTTCTTGGGCCCTCTCCTACAATGAGCAGTTCTTC.

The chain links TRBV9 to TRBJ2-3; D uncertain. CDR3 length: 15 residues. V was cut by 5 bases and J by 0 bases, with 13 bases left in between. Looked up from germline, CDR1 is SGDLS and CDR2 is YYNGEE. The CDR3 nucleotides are TGTGCCAGCAGTCCTTTACAGTCTAGCACAGATACGCAGTATTTT. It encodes CASSPLQSSTDTQYF. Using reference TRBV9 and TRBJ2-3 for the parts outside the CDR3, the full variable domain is DSGVTQTPKHLITATGQRVTLRCSPRSGDLSVYWYQQSLDQGLQFLIQYYNGEERAKGNILERFSAQQFPDLHSELNLSSLELGDSALYFCASSPLQSSTDTQYFGPGTRLTVL.

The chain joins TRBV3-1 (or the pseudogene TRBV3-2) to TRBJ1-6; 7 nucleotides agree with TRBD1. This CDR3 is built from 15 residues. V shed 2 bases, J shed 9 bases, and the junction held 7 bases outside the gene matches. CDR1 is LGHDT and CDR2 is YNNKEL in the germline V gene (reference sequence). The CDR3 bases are TGTGCCAGCAGCCAACTCACAGGGGATGTTTCACCCCTCCACTTT. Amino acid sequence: CASSQLTGDVSPLHF.

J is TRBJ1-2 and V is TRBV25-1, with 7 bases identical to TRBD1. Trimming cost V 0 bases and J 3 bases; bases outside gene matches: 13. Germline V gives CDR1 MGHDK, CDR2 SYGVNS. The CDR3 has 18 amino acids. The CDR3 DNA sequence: TGTGCCAGCAGTGAATATATGGGGTCCGCAGGGGGGTACTATGGCTACACCTTC. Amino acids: CASSEYMGSAGGYYGYTF.

The CDR3 sequence is CASSVTGMETQYF. In nucleotides, the CDR3 is TGTGCCAGCAGCGTGACAGGGATGGAGACCCAGTACTTC. This chain connects TRBV9 to TRBJ2-5, with TRBD1 matching 7 bases. With 2 bases clipped from V and 5 bases from J, the junction kept 3 bases outside the gene matches. CDR3 length: 13 amino acids. Germline V gene data show CDR1 as SGDLS and CDR2 as YYNGEE. Variable domain in full (rest from reference TRBV9 and TRBJ2-5): DSGVTQTPKHLITATGQRVTLRCSPRSGDLSVYWYQQSLDQGLQFLIQYYNGEERAKGNILERFSAQQFPDLHSELNLSSLELGDSALYFCASSVTGMETQYFGPGTRLLVL.

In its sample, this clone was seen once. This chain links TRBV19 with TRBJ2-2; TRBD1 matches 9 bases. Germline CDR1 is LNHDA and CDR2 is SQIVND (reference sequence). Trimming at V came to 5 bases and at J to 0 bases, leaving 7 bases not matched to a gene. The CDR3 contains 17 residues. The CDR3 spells CASSRNRQGANTGELFF. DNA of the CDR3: TGTGCCAGTAGTCGTAACCGACAGGGGGCGAACACCGGGGAGCTGTTTTTT.

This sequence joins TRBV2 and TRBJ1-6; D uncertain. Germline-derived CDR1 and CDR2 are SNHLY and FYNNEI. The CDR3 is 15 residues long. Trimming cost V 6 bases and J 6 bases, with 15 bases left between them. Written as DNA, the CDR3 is TGTGCCAGCAGCCTTAACCAAGGCGGTAATTCACCCCTCCACTTT. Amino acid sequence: CASSLNQGGNSPLHF.